This T cell receptor (beta chain) comes out of a study of cytomegalovirus exposure and HLA in healthy donors (dated by TCRdb to 2016 to 2017). For the wider study: In an earlier analysis of 587 of the donors, around 300 Gb of sequence data and roughly 100 million unique TCR beta sequences from about 179 million T cells were reported. About 300 gigabases of sequencing data and approximately 93 million unique TCR sequences were included in an early release covering roughly 700 HLA-typed donors. Of the 300 to 500 genotyped donors, 65% to 90% were placed in the genetic ancestry cluster associated with self-reported Caucasian donors. The study aimed to test whether cataloging public T cell receptors could reveal signatures of past pathogen exposure. The T cell repertoires of 550 to 850 subjects were profiled by immunosequencing and related to cytomegalovirus serostatus. Along with the approximately 670-subject first cohort, a separate validation cohort of around 110 different subjects was used. The study combined high-throughput TCR immunosequencing, statistical association of individual TCRs with disease status, and machine learning to predict cytomegalovirus infection status. A later analysis re-analyzed previously published TCR beta repertoires from 600 to 850 donors and added high-resolution HLA genotyping to study TCR occurrence patterns. In the later analysis, no new phenotypic data were used to find candidate immune exposures; instead, reliance was placed on TCR beta sequences and their occurrence across donors. In an earlier analysis of 550 to 700 of the donors, high-throughput TCR beta sequencing was used to judge whether each TCR beta V gene segment behaved as functional or pseudogenic. Donor age, sex, ethnicity and CMV serostatus were collected together with the repertoire data. A later genetic analysis took genome-wide SNP genotypes for about three fifths of the 666 donors and used that subset as a discovery cohort. All discovery cohort repertoires had been generated using a single sequencing platform. HLA typing included class I and class II loci at four-digit resolution. The number of typed donors differed by locus: about 620-630 for A, B, C, DRB1 and DQB1; approximately 520 for DQA1; 606 for DPA1; and roughly 490 for DPB1. A handful of DR-DQ haplotypes were handled as single units for association and clustering because linkage in the cohort was strong. Among around 400 genotyped donors of the cohort, an average of around 250,000 unique TCR beta nucleotide sequences was sequenced per donor, of which roughly 17% were non-productive.

The cohort comprised some 700 healthy bone marrow donors. At the time of sampling, all cohort members were nominally healthy, though unrecorded immune exposures were likely present. The donor tested CMV seropositive, placing the donor among the 310 or so seropositive members of the cohort. Each donor provided a peripheral blood sample, and peripheral blood mononuclear cells were used for TCR beta sequencing. The Qiagen DNeasy Blood Extraction Kit was used to extract genomic DNA from the blood cell samples. Overall study outcomes, separate from this receptor: The cohort was sequenced for TCR beta chains only, and without alpha or paired-chain data the features that could be detected were limited. According to a later genetic analysis, donors in an Asian-associated ancestry cluster had fewer N-insertions in productive TCRs than the roughly 700-donor mean. In a later genetic analysis, a missense DCLRE1C variant was associated with V-gene and J-gene trimming of TCR beta chains, and the association was replicated in an independent cohort. At a false discovery rate of 0.05, a later analysis linked around 15,000 TCR beta sequences to specific HLA alleles. Cytomegalovirus status was reported to be diagnosed by the classifier with high specificity and sensitivity in both the original and validation cohorts. A group of highly shared sequence variants was considered likely to be a technical artifact of the sequencing pipeline. Because counts were too low, 15 to 20 rarely observed V segments, including chromosome 9 orphons, were left out of the earlier analysis of about 500 of the donors. According to a later analysis, parvovirus B19, influenza, CMV and Epstein-Barr virus appeared linked to several top co-occurrence clusters. Because HLA typing was unavailable for some donors at each locus, only the typed subset was used in association tests. CMV serostatus was the only immune exposure information available for the cohort. Correlated functional status among segregating V segments might be attributable to linkage disequilibrium, but an unknown experimental factor could not be ruled out. In an earlier analysis of some 500 of the donors, most TCR beta V segments appeared in productive rearrangements about 87% or about 30% of the time, broadly matching IMGT annotations. According to a later analysis, TCR association rates differed among HLA loci, with DRB1 alleles showing the most associated TCRs and HLA-C alleles showing the fewest. According to the authors, the approach could potentially be generalized to other disease states and immunological phenotypes. A further reported finding was that TCR beta sequences accurately predicted the HLA-A and HLA-B alleles for most subjects in the first cohort. Most TCR sequences were seen in very few donors, while some public TCRs were found in many individuals. In the study, some 160 TCR beta chains were listed as associated with cytomegalovirus. In vitro tests confirmed that a few of the cytomegalovirus-associated TCR beta chains recognize cytomegalovirus antigens. A later analysis found that most CMV-associated TCR beta chains appeared HLA-restricted, with HLA associations seemingly driven largely by CMV exposure. A later analysis found that HLA-associated TCR beta chains were more clonally expanded and had lower generation probabilities than equally common non-associated chains. Presence/absence analyses assumed roughly uniform sequencing depth across donors, an assumption that may not hold. When HLA alleles, especially DR and DQ, strongly co-occurred, attributing TCR associations to individual alleles was difficult. The 87-base-pair reads could not distinguish some IMGT-functional V segments, including TRBV6-2 and TRBV6-3, so those segments were excluded.

Germline trimming amounts to 1 base on V and 2 bases on J, with 4 as the count of junction bases outside the gene matches. The germline V gene (reference sequence) specifies LNHDA as CDR1 and SQIVND as CDR2. From the cysteine up to the phenylalanine, the CDR3 has a length of 16 residues. CDR3 DNA is the only sequence kept; it has 48 bases, read in frame from the first base. The method behind the library was the immunoSEQ multiplex PCR assay. For the multiplex PCR, a mixture combining 60 forward primers for TCR Vbeta segments and 13 reverse primers for TCR Jbeta segments was used. The CDR3 region of rearranged TCR beta genes was amplified from genomic DNA with a multiplex PCR assay. The amplified TCR beta libraries were sequenced on the Illumina HiSeq System as 87-base-pair reads. Processing in the source paper ran as follows. A later analysis counted about 76 million unique TCR beta chains across the 666 repertoires, and around 9.9 million of these chains were shared by at least two donors. To remove PCR and sequencing errors, raw reads were error-corrected and collapsed into unique sequences using a nearest-neighbor algorithm that merged closely related sequences. To assign V, D and J gene segments, CDR3 sequences were aligned to IMGT reference sequences. Each retained sequence needed at least a six-nucleotide match to both a V gene segment and a J gene segment. Rearrangements were called productive when the CDR3 lacked stop codons and stayed in frame with V and J; all others were non-productive. CDR3 was defined according to IMGT convention as the region running from the second conserved V-encoded cysteine to the conserved J-encoded phenylalanine. The earlier analysis of about 640 of the donors excluded any sequence lacking an unambiguous match to a single V gene segment. An earlier analysis of 450 to 650 of the donors called V segments functional above 56.7% productive rearrangements and segregating when the between-donor standard deviation exceeded 5%. To diagnose cytomegalovirus status from the catalog of TCR beta chain sequences, a statistical classification framework was built. A later analysis assigned V and J genes by comparing TCR nucleotide sequences with IMGT/GENE-DB human TR gene sequences. In a later analysis, CDR3 sequences and most-parsimonious VDJ recombination scenarios were assigned using the TCRdist pipeline. In a later analysis, each TCR beta chain was defined by its CDR3 amino acid sequence together with its V-gene family, and reads without a unique V-gene family were excluded. As a way to deal with suspected cross-contamination and a sequencing artifact, a later analysis dropped roughly 600 nucleotide sequences that were highly shared and had low generation probability. In a later analysis, a clonal expansion index for each public chain was calculated from normalized within-repertoire ranks of inferred template counts. A later analysis computed generation probabilities with a VDJ recombination model fitted to out-of-frame rearrangements, and checked the results against IGoR. In a later analysis, TCR-TCR, TCR-HLA and TCR-CMV co-occurrence was scored with hypergeometric tests, and a repertoire-size bias correction was applied to TCR pairs. To estimate false discovery rates, a later analysis permuted the HLA or CMV assignments 20 times. In a later analysis, co-occurring TCRs were grouped using DBSCAN, with TCRdist sequence similarity added in when clustering inside HLA-allele-positive subsets. Repertoires with fewer than 30,000 or more than 120,000 public chains, plus five repertoires with anomalous nucleotide sharing, were excluded from co-occurrence clustering. The source is immuneACCESS, and TCRdb retained only in-frame sequences with V and J called. Part of the clones is not carried over; for the studies checked, unresolved V genes explain less than half of this, and the remainder is unexplained. The DNA was the basis for D and trimming; V, J and clone size are from that table. The sample table lists about 64,000 clones, more than 60% of them with a count of one. Roughly 5% of the sample is in the top ten clones.

Concerning this clone itself: No antigen is known for it. No base-level quality is on record; no much larger clone is a single base apart.

The chain links TRBV19 with TRBJ2-3, with 9 junctional bases fitting TRBD1. This TCR was recovered from a male donor in good health and CMV-seropositive. Sequencing was done on a sample of PBMCs. The nucleotides are TGTGCCAGTAGTATAGTAGGGACAGGGTCCACAGATACGCAGTATTTT. This gives the protein CASSIVGTGSTDTQYF.